A single sample is the source of the 13 T cell receptor beta chains below, sequenced in a study of T cell clones after liver transplantation. Profiled with immunoSEQ multiplex PCR; TCRdb holds only in-frame clones, not every one. The repertoire has roughly 100,000 clones, about 86% of them found once; the top ten carry roughly 2.8%. This material consisted of CD4+ T cells from blood, taken 45 to 50 months after liver transplant. The receptors here all came from a human patient who received a liver transplant. Some T cells may have come from the graft donor.

The V and J genes are TRBV7-6 and TRBJ2-3; either TRBD1 or TRBD2 may supply D (5 bases each). Germline V gene data show CDR1 as SGHVS and CDR2 as FNYEAQ. The CDR3 length is 15 residues. V dropped 5 bases and J dropped 4 bases, with 16 bases sitting between them. CDR3 DNA sequence: TGTGCCAGCAGCCCCCGGGACCAAGGGGCAGATACGCAGTATTTT. Translation gives CASSPRDQGADTQYF.

The rearrangement links TRBV27 to TRBJ2-5; 8 bases agree with TRBD2. Germline V gene lookup returns CDR1 MNHEY and CDR2 SMNVEV (reference sequence). The CDR3 spans 18 residues. The V and J ends lost 1 base and 6 bases, in that order; junction bases with no gene match: 16. In nucleotides, the CDR3 is TGTGCCAGCAGTTTATACCCCAGTGGGGCGGGGGGCCTTAAGACCCAGTACTTC. It codes for CASSLYPSGAGGLKTQYF.

The J gene is TRBJ1-2, the V gene TRBV5-4; 7 bases fit TRBD1. The V gene's germline CDR1 is SGHNT and CDR2 YYREEE (reference sequence). Losses at the gene ends were 3 bases for V and 2 bases for J; bases not matched to a gene: 10. CDR3 length: 16 amino acids. CDR3 DNA: TGTGCCAGCAGCTCGGGGACAGCGGACCTAAACTATGGCTACACCTTC. It yields the protein CASSSGTADLNYGYTF. Using reference TRBV5-4 and TRBJ1-2 for the parts outside the CDR3, the full variable domain is ETGVTQSPTHLIKTRGQQVTLRCSSQSGHNTVSWYQQALGQGPQFIFQYYREEENGRGNFPPRFSGLQFPNYSSELNVNALELDDSALYLCASSSGTADLNYGYTFGSGTRLTVV.

The chain employs TRBV29-1 and TRBJ2-7, with 13 bases lining up with TRBD2. From germline, CDR1 is SQVTM and CDR2 ANQGSEA. This CDR3 has 18 amino acids. V was clipped by 7 bases and J by 5 bases; unmatched bases: 20. CDR3 DNA sequence: TGCAGCGAACCCCGGCGGACTAGCGGGAGTTCGGCCCCCCACGAGCAGTACTTC. Translated: CSEPRRTSGSSAPHEQYF.

CDR3 protein: CASSTGGVGYTF. CDR3 coding DNA: TGTGCCAGCAGTACGGGGGGGGTAGGCTACACCTTC. The chain couples TRBV28 to TRBJ1-2; D is possibly TRBD1 (5 bases). The CDR3 is made up of 12 amino acids. Trimming pared 5 bases from V and 8 bases from J, leaving 12 bases between. Germline V lookup: CDR1 MDHEN, CDR2 SYDVKM.

The chain has TRBV9 and TRBJ2-1, with 10 positions matching TRBD2. V trimming: 3 bases; J trimming: 7 bases; junction bases outside the gene matches: 7. The CDR3 is 15 residues long. The V gene's germline CDR1 is SGDLS and CDR2 YYNGEE. The CDR3 sequence: CASSGQLAGLNEQFF. The CDR3 DNA is TGTGCCAGCAGCGGCCAACTAGCGGGATTAAATGAGCAGTTCTTC.

This chain joins TRBV14 and TRBJ2-2; 10 nucleotides line up with TRBD2. CDR1 and CDR2 from the germline V gene are SGHDN and FVKESK. Germline trimming cut 4 bases from V and 5 bases from J; bases unmatched to any gene: 4. The CDR3 loop spans 15 amino acids. CDR3 protein: CASSPSGGWTGELFF. DNA for the CDR3: TGTGCCAGCAGCCCTAGCGGGGGATGGACCGGGGAGCTGTTTTTT.

This chain uses TRBV19 with TRBJ2-7; 13 nucleotides agree with TRBD2. The CDR3 has 15 amino acids. CDR1 is LNHDA and CDR2 is SQIVND in the germline V gene (reference sequence). Unmatched junction bases numbered 7, after V lost 5 bases and J lost 6 bases. The CDR3 DNA sequence: TGTGCCAGTAGTCCGGGGACTAGCGGGATAGGCGAGCAGTACTTC. Its translation: CASSPGTSGIGEQYF. The complete variable domain, with remaining parts taken from reference TRBV19 and TRBJ2-7, reads DGGITQSPKYLFRKEGQNVTLSCEQNLNHDAMYWYRQDPGQGLRLIYYSQIVNDFQKGDIAEGYSVSREKKESFPLTVTSAQKNPTAFYLCASSPGTSGIGEQYFGPGTRLTVT.

This chain joins TRBV20-1 and TRBJ1-2, with 9 bases fitting TRBD1. V was clipped by 8 bases and J by 4 bases; unmatched bases: 2. Germline V lookup: CDR1 DFQATT, CDR2 SNEGSKA (reference sequence). The CDR3 consists of 11 residues. As DNA, the CDR3 is TGCAGTACAGGGGGCATCTATGGCTACACCTTC. Translated: CSTGGIYGYTF.

As DNA, the CDR3 is TGTGCCAGCAGCGTTACAGGGATCTCCTACGAGCAGTACTTC. Protein: CASSVTGISYEQYF. This sequence joins TRBV9 and TRBJ2-7; D is perhaps TRBD1 (6 bases). CDR1 and CDR2 (germline): SGDLS, YYNGEE. This CDR3 is 14 amino acids long. Deletions cut 2 bases from V and 0 bases from J, with 9 bases between.

The chain couples TRBV27 to TRBJ2-1, with a weak D call TRBD2 (6 bases). This CDR3 has 14 amino acids. The V gene lost 5 bases and the J gene lost 4 bases, with 12 bases spanning the gap. In germline, CDR1 is MNHEY, CDR2 SMNVEV (reference sequence). The CDR3 DNA sequence: TGTGCCAGCAGTACTCGGGGGAGGTACAATGAGCAGTTCTTC. Protein product: CASSTRGRYNEQFF.

This chain joins TRBV5-1 and TRBJ2-1; 8 bases are a match to TRBD1. After removal of 4 bases from V and 2 bases from J, the junction contained 5 bases not matched to a gene. Germline V gives CDR1 SGHRS, CDR2 YFSETQ. The CDR3 totals 15 residues. DNA of the CDR3: TGCGCCAGCAGCCCAGGGACAGGTCCCTACAATGAGCAGTTCTTC. Amino acids: CASSPGTGPYNEQFF.

This clone came up once. This chain links TRBV5-1 with TRBJ1-6, with D possibly being TRBD1 (5 bases). Germline values: CDR1 SGHRS, CDR2 YFSETQ. V was cut by 3 bases and J by 5 bases, with 15 bases left in between. There are 16 residues in the CDR3. The CDR3 spells CASSSGDVGDNSPLHF. The CDR3 region has the DNA TGCGCCAGCAGCTCCGGGGATGTGGGGGATAATTCACCCCTCCACTTT.